These 21 T cell receptor beta chains share one sample of origin, sequenced in a study of early T cells in non-severe SARS-CoV-2 infection. TCRdb reprocessed the 5' RACE reads with MiXCR, giving one entry per CDR3 protein. The table lists more than 45,000 distinct CDR3 sequences, around an eighth of them singletons. Sequencing input: whole blood. All receptors derive from an adult who was a healthcare worker with PCR-confirmed SARS-CoV-2 infection or an uninfected control (not recorded which).

The chain couples TRBV2 to TRBJ1-2; D not certain. V was pared by 7 bases and J by 4 bases, with 10 bases between. The length of the CDR3 is 12 residues. Germline-derived CDR1 and CDR2 are SNHLY and FYNNEI. The CDR3 DNA sequence: TGTGCCAGCATAGAACGGTCCTATGGCTACACCTTC. Protein product: CASIERSYGYTF.

The V call is TRBV28, the J call TRBJ1-2, with no clear D. Per the germline V gene, CDR1 is MDHEN and CDR2 is SYDVKM. The CDR3 is made up of 11 amino acids. V was cut by 4 bases and J by 4 bases, with 4 bases left in between. CDR3 protein: CASSSGYGYTF. CDR3 coding DNA: TGTGCCAGCAGTTCGGGCTATGGCTACACCTTC.

The rearrangement links TRBV5-1 to TRBJ2-7, with D unclear. The CDR3 has 12 residues. CDR1 and CDR2 (germline): SGHRS, YFSETQ. V lost 4 bases, J lost 5 bases, and 10 bases lay in between. In nucleotides, the CDR3 is TGCGCCAGCAGCCCGGGCGTCCACGAGCAGTACTTC. It codes for CASSPGVHEQYF.

This clonotype occurred a few times. This chain links TRBV20-1 with TRBJ2-4; the D is unclear. In germline, CDR1 is DFQATT, CDR2 SNEGSKA (reference sequence). CDR3 length: 14 residues. Between the trimmed V and J ends, which lost 4 bases and 0 bases, there was a span of 10 bases. The CDR3 DNA sequence: TGCAGTGCTAAGCGAACCAAAGCCAAAAACATTCAGTACTTC. Its protein is CSAKRTKAKNIQYF.

This clonotype was seen many times. The chain couples TRBV11-2 to TRBJ2-2; D not resolved. Trimming removed 4 bases from V and 3 bases from J, with 6 bases in between. CDR1 is SGHAT and CDR2 is FQNNGV in the germline V gene. The CDR3 contains 13 residues. The chain's CDR3 is CASSSWDTGELFF. The CDR3 DNA is TGTGCCAGCAGCTCATGGGACACCGGGGAGCTGTTTTTT.

This clonotype was counted at least ten times. The chain carries TRBV3-1 and TRBJ1-2; D may be TRBD1 (5 bases). CDR1 is LGHDT, CDR2 YNNKEL, per germline (reference sequence). CDR3 length equals 15 residues. V was clipped by 3 bases and J by 6 bases, with 17 bases between them. The CDR3 nucleotides read TGTGCCAGCAGCCAGGGGCCAGGAGAGCTGAATGGCTACACCTTC. This encodes CASSQGPGELNGYTF.

V is TRBV9 and J is TRBJ2-3, with a weak D call TRBD2 (6 bases). The germline V and J ends were trimmed by 0 bases and 5 bases, with 7 bases remaining between them. Germline CDR1 reads SGDLS; CDR2 reads YYNGEE. The CDR3 is made up of 13 amino acids. The CDR3 protein is CASSVAGVDTQYF. The CDR3 DNA reads as TGTGCCAGCAGCGTAGCGGGGGTAGATACGCAGTATTTT.

This clonotype was counted only a few times. The chain employs TRBV27 and TRBJ2-3; 8 nucleotides align to TRBD2. The germline gives CDR1 MNHEY, CDR2 SMNVEV (reference sequence). Trimming at V came to 3 bases and at J to 1 base, leaving 12 bases not matched to a gene. This CDR3 is 18 amino acids long. The CDR3 is CASSFLAGSVRGTDTQYF. CDR3 nucleotides: TGTGCCAGCAGTTTTTTAGCGGGATCAGTTCGAGGCACAGATACGCAGTATTTT.

Only a few counts were recorded for this clonotype. The chain employs TRBV29-1 and TRBJ2-7; TRBD1 matches 7 bases. The junction had 9 bases not matched to a gene; V was cut back by 6 bases and J by 4 bases. CDR1 is SQVTM, CDR2 ANQGSEA, per germline. CDR3 length: 13 residues. The CDR3 sequence is CSVLLGQDYEQYF. As DNA, the CDR3 is TGCAGCGTGCTATTAGGACAGGATTACGAGCAGTACTTC.

The chain carries TRBV9 and TRBJ2-1; TRBD1 aligns across 12 bases. J gave up 7 bases and V 4 bases, and 12 bases lay outside the gene matches. This CDR3 comprises 17 residues. CDR1 SGDLS and CDR2 YYNGEE come from the germline V gene. CDR3 region: CASSPVPGTGGRNEQFF. The CDR3 coding sequence is TGTGCCAGCAGCCCCGTCCCGGGGACAGGGGGCCGGAATGAGCAGTTCTTC.

In this sample, this clonotype turned up many times. The J gene is TRBJ2-2, the V gene TRBV2; 8 nucleotides align to TRBD2. Germline trimming cut 4 bases from V and 1 base from J; bases unmatched to any gene: 2. Germline V gene sequence: CDR1 SNHLY, CDR2 FYNNEI. The CDR3 is 15 amino acids. The CDR3, as DNA: TGTGCCAGCAGTGGACTAGCGTTGAACACCGGGGAGCTGTTTTTT. Translation: CASSGLALNTGELFF.

The chain has TRBV20-1 and TRBJ1-2, with D unclear. V dropped 2 bases and J dropped 8 bases, with 15 bases sitting between them. Germline V CDR1 and CDR2: DFQATT, SNEGSKA (reference sequence). The CDR3 extends over 13 amino acids. CDR3 sequence: CSARSQYGVGYTF. CDR3 sequence (DNA): TGCAGTGCTAGATCCCAGTATGGGGTCGGCTACACCTTC.

This clonotype has just one count. This sequence joins TRBV6-5 and TRBJ1-6; TRBD1 agrees at 8 bases. CDR3 length: 18 amino acids. Germline CDR1 reads MNHEY; CDR2 reads SVGAGI. Losses at the gene ends were 0 bases for V and 7 bases for J; bases not matched to a gene: 11. CDR3: CASSYSRPGTGGNSPLHF. In DNA, the CDR3 is TGTGCCAGCAGTTACTCGAGGCCCGGGACAGGAGGGAATTCACCCCTCCACTTT.

This clonotype was recorded a few times. The V and J genes are TRBV29-1 and TRBJ1-5; 7 nucleotides align to TRBD1. Germline CDR1 and CDR2: SQVTM and ANQGSEA. The ends lost 6 bases at V and 4 bases at J; junction bases unmatched: 3. This CDR3 contains 12 residues. The CDR3 loop is CSVGTENQPQHF. In nucleotides, the CDR3 is TGCAGCGTCGGGACAGAGAATCAGCCCCAGCATTTT.

There are a few counts of this clonotype. J is TRBJ1-4 and V is TRBV15; D unresolved. Germline V lookup: CDR1 LNHNV, CDR2 YYDKDF (reference sequence). The CDR3 is 16 amino acids. Trimming cost V 0 bases and J 8 bases, with 16 bases left between them. The CDR3 spells CATSRDAGVIREKLFF. The CDR3 DNA follows: TGTGCCACCAGCAGAGATGCAGGAGTAATACGGGAAAAACTGTTTTTT.

At least ten counts were recorded for this clonotype. The V and J genes are TRBV27 and TRBJ1-2; D not certain. Germline-derived CDR1 and CDR2 are MNHEY and SMNVEV (reference sequence). V was cut by 3 bases and J by 4 bases, with 9 bases left in between. This CDR3 comprises 13 residues. The CDR3 protein is CASSFTVGYGYTF. CDR3 sequence (DNA): TGTGCCAGCAGTTTCACGGTCGGCTATGGCTACACCTTC.

This clonotype was detected only a few times. The CDR3 sequence is CASSLGLGPGELFF. Written as DNA, the CDR3 is TGTGCCAGCAGCTTAGGACTGGGGCCCGGGGAGCTGTTTTTT. J is TRBJ2-2 and V is TRBV11-3; D might be TRBD1 (5 bases). CDR3 length equals 14 residues. The ends were cut back, 1 base at V and 6 bases at J, with 9 bases in the middle. Germline loops: CDR1 SGHNT, CDR2 YENEEA.

The genes are TRBV20-1 and TRBJ1-2; D is perhaps TRBD1 (5 bases). CDR1 and CDR2 (germline): DFQATT, SNEGSKA (reference sequence). The CDR3 is made up of 14 amino acids. The germline V and J ends were trimmed by 0 bases and 2 bases, with 10 bases remaining between them. In nucleotides, the CDR3 is TGCAGTGCTAGAGATTTTCGGGGGAACTATGGCTACACCTTC. Translating it yields CSARDFRGNYGYTF.

This clonotype was observed a few times. This CDR3 is CASSLDYFGYTF. CDR3 nucleotides: TGCGCCAGCAGCCTCGACTATTTTGGCTACACCTTC. V is TRBV5-1 and J is TRBJ1-2; D is unclear. The V gene's germline CDR1 is SGHRS and CDR2 YFSETQ. V lost 4 bases to trimming and J lost 7 bases, with 11 bases between them. The CDR3 totals 12 residues.

The chain combines TRBV20-1 with TRBJ1-1; TRBD1 might be the D (5 bases). The CDR3 loop spans 16 amino acids. Trimming pared 3 bases from V and 3 bases from J, leaving 20 bases between. Germline V gene data show CDR1 as DFQATT and CDR2 as SNEGSKA (reference sequence). CDR3 amino acids: CSASVQGDSWDTEAFF. The CDR3 DNA is TGCAGTGCTAGTGTCCAGGGAGACTCTTGGGACACTGAAGCTTTCTTT.

This clonotype was detected many times. Germline and junction disagree at one end, which may indicate a read error. The chain couples TRBV4-1 to TRBJ2-3, with 8 bases fitting TRBD2. The CDR3 has 15 amino acids. CDR1 and CDR2 (germline): MGHRA, YSYEKL. The CDR3, as DNA: TGCGCCAGCAACCAAGCGGGAGTGGCGGCAGATACGCAGTATTTT. The encoded protein is CASNQAGVAADTQYF.